Below, 6 T cell receptor beta chains from the same sample are listed, as sequenced in a study of CD8 T cells in Susac syndrome. Random hexamers were used to reverse transcribe about 0.5 to 1 ug of RNA. Via MiXCR, TCRdb re-called the immunoSEQ multiplex PCR reads, giving one row per CDR3 protein. Of 120,000 to 150,000 distinct CDR3 sequences in the sample, approximately 94% are singletons; the top ten hold approximately 0.08%. The specimen was CD4+ T cells from PBMCs. Source of these receptors: a human donor in good health.

V gene TRBV24-1 combines with J gene TRBJ2-7, with 8 nucleotides matching TRBD1. The germline V gene has CDR1 KGHDR and CDR2 SFDVKD. V trimming: 6 bases; J trimming: 2 bases; junction bases outside the gene matches: 8. The CDR3 length is 15 residues. CDR3 in DNA: TGTGCCACCAGTCCCGACAGGGGTTTTCCCTACGAGCAGTACTTC. Its protein is CATSPDRGFPYEQYF.

The chain recombines TRBV5-4 with TRBJ1-1; D perhaps matches TRBD1 (5 bases). This CDR3 is 12 amino acids long. Trimming stripped 0 bases from V and 10 bases from J, with 10 bases between. CDR1 is SGHNT and CDR2 is YYREEE in the germline V gene (reference sequence). The CDR3 region has the DNA TGTGCCAGCAGCTTGGATGCAGGGAGAGCTTTCTTT. Amino acids: CASSLDAGRAFF.

This chain connects TRBV29-1 to TRBJ1-2; D may be TRBD1 (6 bases). There are 12 residues in the CDR3. V gave up 4 bases and J gave up 9 bases, with 15 bases separating them. Germline assignment: CDR1 SQVTM and CDR2 ANQGSEA. CDR3 region: CSVGLTGHRYTF. DNA of the CDR3: TGCAGCGTTGGCCTGACAGGACATCGCTACACCTTC.

The rearrangement uses TRBV25-1 and TRBJ1-1, with 7 bases identical to TRBD1. The CDR3 spans 14 residues. With 6 bases clipped from V and 4 bases from J, the junction kept 8 bases outside the gene matches. Per the germline V gene, CDR1 is MGHDK and CDR2 is SYGVNS. The CDR3 spells CASRPTRGGTEAFF. In nucleotides, the CDR3 is TGTGCCAGCAGGCCTACCAGGGGGGGCACTGAAGCTTTCTTT.

This sequence joins TRBV11-2 and TRBJ2-1; possibly TRBD2 for D (6 bases). From germline, CDR1 is SGHAT and CDR2 FQNNGV. The CDR3 covers 14 residues. Between the trimmed V and J ends, which lost 1 base and 9 bases, there was a span of 13 bases. DNA for the CDR3: TGTGCCAGCAGCTTAGGTTACAAGGAGGGTGAGCAGTTCTTC. Its translation is CASSLGYKEGEQFF.

The chain joins TRBV4-2 to TRBJ2-5; tentatively, D is TRBD2 (6 bases). Germline loops: CDR1 LGHNA, CDR2 YNFKEQ. The V end lost 1 base, the J end lost 5 bases, and 11 bases lay between the germline ends. This CDR3 is built from 14 residues. This chain's CDR3 is CASSQGAGKETQYF. The CDR3 DNA reads as TGTGCCAGCAGCCAAGGGGCGGGGAAGGAGACCCAGTACTTC.